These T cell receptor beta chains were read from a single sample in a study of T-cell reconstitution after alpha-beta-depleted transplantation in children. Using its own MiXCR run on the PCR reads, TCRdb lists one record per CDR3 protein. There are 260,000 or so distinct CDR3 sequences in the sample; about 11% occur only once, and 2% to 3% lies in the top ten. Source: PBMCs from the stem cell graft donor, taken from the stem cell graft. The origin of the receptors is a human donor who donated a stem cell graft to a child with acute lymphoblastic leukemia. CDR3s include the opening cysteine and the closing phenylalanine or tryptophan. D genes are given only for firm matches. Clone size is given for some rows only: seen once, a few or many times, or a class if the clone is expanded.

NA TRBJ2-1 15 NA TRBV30 TGTGCCTGGAGAAAACCGGGAGCACCTGACAATGAGCAGTTCTTC CAWRKPGAPDNEQFF
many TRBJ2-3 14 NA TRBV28 TGTGCCAGCAGTTTGACCTCTAGCACAGATACGCAGTATTTT CASSLTSSTDTQYF
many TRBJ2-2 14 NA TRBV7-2 TGTGCCAGCAGCTTTGACACGAACACCGGGGAGCTGTTTTTT CASSFDTNTGELFF
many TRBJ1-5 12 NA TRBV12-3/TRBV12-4 TGTGCCAGCAGTTTACAGGATCAGCCCCAGCATTTT CASSLQDQPQHF
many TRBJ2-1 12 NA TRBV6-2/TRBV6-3 TGTGCCAGCAATCCCCAGGGCAATGAGCAGTTCTTC CASNPQGNEQFF
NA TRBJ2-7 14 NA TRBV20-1 TGCAGTGTAGTCCCGGGACCCTACCGCTACGAGCAGTACTTC CSVVPGPYRYEQYF
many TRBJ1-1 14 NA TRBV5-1 TGCGCCAGCAGCTTAACAGCCAAGAACACTGAAGCTTTCTTT CASSLTAKNTEAFF
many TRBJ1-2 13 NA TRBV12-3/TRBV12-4 TGTGCCAGCAGTGTACAGGGAGGGTATGGCTACACCTTC CASSVQGGYGYTF
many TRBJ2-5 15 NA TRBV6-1 TGTGCCAGCAGTCTTACCCGCGGGACAAAAGAGACCCAGTACTTC CASSLTRGTKETQYF
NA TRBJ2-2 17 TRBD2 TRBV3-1 TGTGCCACCTCCCAAGAGCAGAACGGGAGGAGGACCGGGGAGCTGTTTTTT CATSQEQNGRRTGELFF
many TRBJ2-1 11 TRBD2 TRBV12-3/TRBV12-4 TGTGCCAGCACCCCGGGGGGTGAGCAGTTCTTC CASTPGGEQFF
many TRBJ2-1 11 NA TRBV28 TGTGCCAGCAGTTTACGGGGGATGCAGTTCTTC CASSLRGMQFF
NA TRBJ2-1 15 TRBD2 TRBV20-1 TGCAGTGCCAGCTCCGGGGCTAGCGGGAGAAATGAGCAGTTCTTT CSASSGASGRNEQFF
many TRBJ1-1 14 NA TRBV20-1 TGCAGTGCTAGAGATCTGGTGGTAGCAACTGAAGCTTTCTTT CSARDLVVATEAFF
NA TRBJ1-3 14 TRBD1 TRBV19 TGTGCCAGTAGTCCGAGGACAGGAGGAAACACCATATATTTT CASSPRTGGNTIYF
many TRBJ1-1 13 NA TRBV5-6 TGTGCCAGCAGCTTGGATTTACAGGCTGAAGCTTTCTTT CASSLDLQAEAFF
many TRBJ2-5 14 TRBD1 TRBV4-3 TGCGCCAGCAGCCAACAGGGGGTCTCCAAGACCCAGTACTTC CASSQQGVSKTQYF
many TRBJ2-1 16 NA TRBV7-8 TGTGCCAGCAGCTTAGCCAGGGACTTACTTTACAATGAGCAGTTCTTC CASSLARDLLYNEQFF
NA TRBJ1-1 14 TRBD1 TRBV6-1 TGTGCCAGCAGCTGGGGACAGACGAACACTGAAGCTTTCTTT CASSWGQTNTEAFF
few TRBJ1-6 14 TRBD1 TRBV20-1 TGCAGTGCCCCCAGGGACAGGGGAAATTCACCCCTCCACTTT CSAPRDRGNSPLHF
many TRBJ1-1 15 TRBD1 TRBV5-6 TGTGCCAGCAGCCCTACAGGGGATGTGGGCACTGAAGCTTTCTTT CASSPTGDVGTEAFF
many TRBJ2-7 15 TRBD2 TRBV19 TGTGCCAGTAGTATCAGCGGGACCCGCTCCTACGAGCAGTACTTC CASSISGTRSYEQYF
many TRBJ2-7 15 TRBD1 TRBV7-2 TGTGCCAGCAGCTTAACGGGGACAGGGGGCCACGAGCAGTACTTC CASSLTGTGGHEQYF
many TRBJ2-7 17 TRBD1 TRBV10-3 TGTGCCATCAGTGATAGGAAACCGGGACAGGAGATCTACGAGCAGTACTTC CAISDRKPGQEIYEQYF
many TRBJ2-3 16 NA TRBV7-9 TGTGCCAGCAGCAATCCGGGACGGATAGTGCCAGATACGCAGTATTTT CASSNPGRIVPDTQYF
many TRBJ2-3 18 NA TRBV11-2 TGTGCCAGCAGCTTAGATCCGGAAGGGGCTCCGAGCACAGATACGCAGTATTTT CASSLDPEGAPSTDTQYF
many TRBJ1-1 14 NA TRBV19 TGTGCCAGTAGCCGACGGGCAGTGAACACTGAAGCTTTCTTT CASSRRAVNTEAFF
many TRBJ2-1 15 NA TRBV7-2 TGTGCCAGCAGCTCTGGTGGAGGGGCATACAATGAGCAGTTCTTC CASSSGGGAYNEQFF
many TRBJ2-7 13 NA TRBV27 TGTGCCAGCAGCCCCGGACAGCAGTACGAGCAGTACTTC CASSPGQQYEQYF
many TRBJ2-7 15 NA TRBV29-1 TGCAGCGTCGTATTCAGGGTCCTCAATCCCTACGAGCAGTACTTC CSVVFRVLNPYEQYF
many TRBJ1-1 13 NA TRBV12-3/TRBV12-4 TGTGCCAGCAGTTTCAACGAAAACACTGAAGCTTTCTTT CASSFNENTEAFF
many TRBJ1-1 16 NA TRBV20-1 TGCAGTGCTAGAGATTGGATCATCCCCGCGGGCACTGAAGCTTTCTTT CSARDWIIPAGTEAFF
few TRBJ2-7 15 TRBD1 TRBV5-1 TGCGCCAGCAGCCTGATAAGGACAGGCTCCTACGAGCAGTACTTC CASSLIRTGSYEQYF
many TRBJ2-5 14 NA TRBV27 TGTGCCAGCAGTTTCCGACAGACCCAAGAGACCCAGTACTTC CASSFRQTQETQYF
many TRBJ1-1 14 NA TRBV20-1 TGCAGTGCTAACCTCGGGTACTCCGGCACTGAAGCTTTCTTT CSANLGYSGTEAFF
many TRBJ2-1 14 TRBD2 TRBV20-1 TGCAGTCCAACCGGACTAGCAGATCACAATGAGCAGTTCTTC CSPTGLADHNEQFF
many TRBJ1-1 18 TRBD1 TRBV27 TGTGCCAGCAGTTTATACAGAGTCGCACAGGGGCTGAACACTGAAGCTTTCTTT CASSLYRVAQGLNTEAFF
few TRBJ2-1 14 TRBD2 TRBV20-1 TGCAGTGTCCGGCCCCTAGCGGTGCCCAATGAGCAGTTCTTC CSVRPLAVPNEQFF
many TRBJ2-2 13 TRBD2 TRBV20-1 TGCAGTGCTACCAGCGGGGGCGGCGGGGAGCTGTTTTTT CSATSGGGGELFF